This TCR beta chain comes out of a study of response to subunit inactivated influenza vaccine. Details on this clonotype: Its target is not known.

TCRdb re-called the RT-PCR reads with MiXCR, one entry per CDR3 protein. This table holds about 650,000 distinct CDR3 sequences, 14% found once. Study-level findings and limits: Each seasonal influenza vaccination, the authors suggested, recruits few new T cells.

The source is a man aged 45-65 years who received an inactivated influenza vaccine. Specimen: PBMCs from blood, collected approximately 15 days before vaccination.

CDR3 amino acids: CASSYPGGAYEQYF. CDR3 sequence (DNA): TGTGCCAGCAGTTATCCCGGGGGGGCGTACGAGCAGTACTTC. This rearrangement joins TRBV6-5 to TRBJ2-7; 8 bases map to TRBD2. V dropped 3 bases and J dropped 4; count of bases not matched to a gene: 5. The germline CDR1 and CDR2 sequences are MNHEY and SVGAGI. The length of the CDR3 is 14 residues.